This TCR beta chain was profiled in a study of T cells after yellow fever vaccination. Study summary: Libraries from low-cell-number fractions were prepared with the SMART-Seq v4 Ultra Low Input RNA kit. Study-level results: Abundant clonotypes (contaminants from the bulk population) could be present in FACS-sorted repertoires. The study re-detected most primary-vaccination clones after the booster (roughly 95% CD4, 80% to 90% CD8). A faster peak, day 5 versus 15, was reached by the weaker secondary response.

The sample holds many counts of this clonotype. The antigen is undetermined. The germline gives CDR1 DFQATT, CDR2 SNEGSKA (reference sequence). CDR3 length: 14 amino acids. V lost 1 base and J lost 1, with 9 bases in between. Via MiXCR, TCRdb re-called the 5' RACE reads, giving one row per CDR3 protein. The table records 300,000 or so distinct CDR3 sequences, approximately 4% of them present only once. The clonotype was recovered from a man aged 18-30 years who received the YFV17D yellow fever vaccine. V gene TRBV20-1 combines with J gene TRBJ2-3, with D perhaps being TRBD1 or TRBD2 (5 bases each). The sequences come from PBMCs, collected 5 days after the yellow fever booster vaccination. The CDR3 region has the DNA TGCAGTGCTAGAGCCAGGGACGGCACAGATACGCAGTATTTT. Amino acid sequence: CSARARDGTDTQYF.